Sequencing of this T cell receptor beta chain was carried out in a study of response to subunit inactivated influenza vaccine. Study-wide findings and caveats: The authors put forward the suggestion that each seasonal influenza vaccination may bring in only a limited number of new T cells.

The CDR3 spans 12 residues. V was shortened by 9 bases and J by 3 bases, with 8 bases between the two germline ends. The V gene's germline CDR1 is KGHDR and CDR2 SFDVKD. As for this clonotype: Its antigen is undetermined.

One entry per CDR3 protein results from TCRdb running MiXCR on the RT-PCR reads. The sample has more than 550,000 distinct CDR3 sequences; roughly 12% are singletons. This sample also belongs to another study, concerning T cells expressing NK-cell markers. That publication notes: A 5'RACE template switching approach incorporating UMIs was used to make TCR beta cDNA. Cells sorted as CD3+CD56+NKG2C+, CD3+CD56+NKG2C- and CD3+CD56-NKG2C+ T cells supplied the TCR beta repertoires. Most of the eight sequenced donors tested HCMV-seropositive; one tested seronegative.

The origin of this receptor is a man between 45 and 60 years old who received an inactivated influenza vaccine. J is TRBJ1-5 and V is TRBV24-1; D perhaps matches TRBD1 (5 bases). Sequencing used PBMCs from blood, obtained on the day of vaccination. The CDR3: CATGQTNQPQHF. The CDR3 region has the DNA TGTGCCACCGGACAAACCAATCAGCCCCAGCATTTT.